The source of this T cell receptor beta chain is a study of T cell repertoires in cytomegalovirus infection. The CDR3 has 12 residues. V was trimmed by 1 base and J by 2 bases, leaving 3 bases between them. Germline assignment: CDR1 SGHNT and CDR2 YYREEE (reference sequence). TCRdb fed the reads into MiXCR, producing one record per CDR3 protein. The table has hundreds of thousands of distinct CDR3 sequences, about 33% seen once. As regards this clonotype: Its antigen is not known.

The clonotype was recovered from a human donor in good health (CMV status not recorded). Some clones in this sample may be carry-over from other donors' samples. The gene calls are TRBV5-4 and TRBJ2-5; D remains unclear. The material sequenced was cultured PBMCs, taken from culture after CMV antigen stimulation. This CDR3 is CASSLWQETQYF. For the CDR3, the DNA is TGTGCCAGCAGCTTGTGGCAAGAGACCCAGTACTTC.